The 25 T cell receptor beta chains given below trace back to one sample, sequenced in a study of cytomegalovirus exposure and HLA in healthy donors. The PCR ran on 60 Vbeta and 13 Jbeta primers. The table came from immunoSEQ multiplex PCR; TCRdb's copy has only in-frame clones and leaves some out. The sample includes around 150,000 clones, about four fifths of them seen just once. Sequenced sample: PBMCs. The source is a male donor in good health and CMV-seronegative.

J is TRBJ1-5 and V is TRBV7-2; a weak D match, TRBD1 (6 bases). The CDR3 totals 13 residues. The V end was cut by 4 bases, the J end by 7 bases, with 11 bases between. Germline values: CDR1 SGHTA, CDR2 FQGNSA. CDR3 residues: CASSSTGTQPQHF. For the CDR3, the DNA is TGTGCCAGCAGCTCCACGGGGACACAGCCCCAGCATTTT.

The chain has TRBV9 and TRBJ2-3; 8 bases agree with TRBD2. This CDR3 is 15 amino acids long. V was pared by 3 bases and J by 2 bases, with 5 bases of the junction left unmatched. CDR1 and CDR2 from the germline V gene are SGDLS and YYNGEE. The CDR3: CASSARGGVTDTQYF. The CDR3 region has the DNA TGTGCCAGCAGCGCACGGGGGGGTGTCACAGATACGCAGTATTTT.

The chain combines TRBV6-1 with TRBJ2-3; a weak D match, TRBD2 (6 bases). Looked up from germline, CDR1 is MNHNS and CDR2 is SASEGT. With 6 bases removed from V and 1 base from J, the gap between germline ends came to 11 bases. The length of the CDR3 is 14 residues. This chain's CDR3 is CASRGGVGTDTQYF. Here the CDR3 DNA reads TGTGCCAGCAGGGGGGGAGTGGGCACAGATACGCAGTATTTT.

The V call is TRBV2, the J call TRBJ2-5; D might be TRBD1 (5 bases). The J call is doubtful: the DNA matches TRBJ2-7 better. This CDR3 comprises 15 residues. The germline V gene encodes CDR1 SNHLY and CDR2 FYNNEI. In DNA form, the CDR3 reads TGTGCCAGCAGTCGTTCATCAGGGATTACCTACGAGCAGTACTTC. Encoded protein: CASSRSSGITYEQYF.

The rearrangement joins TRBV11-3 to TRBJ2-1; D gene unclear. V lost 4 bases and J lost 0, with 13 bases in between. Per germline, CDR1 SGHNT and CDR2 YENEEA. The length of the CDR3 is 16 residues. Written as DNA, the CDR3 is TGTGCCAGCAGCTCGTACGGTCAACTCTCCTACAATGAGCAGTTCTTC. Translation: CASSSYGQLSYNEQFF.

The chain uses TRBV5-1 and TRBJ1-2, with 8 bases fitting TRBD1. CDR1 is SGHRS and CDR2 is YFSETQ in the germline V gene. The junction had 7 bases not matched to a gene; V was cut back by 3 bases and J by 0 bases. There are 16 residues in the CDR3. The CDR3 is CASSSPQGAANYGYTF. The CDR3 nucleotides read TGCGCCAGCAGCTCCCCTCAGGGGGCGGCTAACTATGGCTACACCTTC. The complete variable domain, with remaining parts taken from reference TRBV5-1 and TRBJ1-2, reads KAGVTQTPRYLIKTRGQQVTLSCSPISGHRSVSWYQQTPGQGLQFLFEYFSETQRNKGNFPGRFSGRQFSNSRSEMNVSTLELGDSALYLCASSSPQGAANYGYTFGSGTRLTVV.

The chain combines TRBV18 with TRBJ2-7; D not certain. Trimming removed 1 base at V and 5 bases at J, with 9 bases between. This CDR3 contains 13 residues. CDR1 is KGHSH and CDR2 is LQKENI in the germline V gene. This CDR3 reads CASSPRLQNEQYF. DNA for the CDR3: TGTGCCAGCTCACCACGCTTACAGAACGAGCAGTACTTC.

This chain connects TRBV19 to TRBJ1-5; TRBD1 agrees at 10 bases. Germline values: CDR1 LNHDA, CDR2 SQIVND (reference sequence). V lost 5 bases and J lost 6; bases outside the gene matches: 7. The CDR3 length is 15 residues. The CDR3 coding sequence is TGTGCCAGTAGTGGAGGGACAGGGGTAGGTCAGCCCCAGCATTTT. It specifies CASSGGTGVGQPQHF.

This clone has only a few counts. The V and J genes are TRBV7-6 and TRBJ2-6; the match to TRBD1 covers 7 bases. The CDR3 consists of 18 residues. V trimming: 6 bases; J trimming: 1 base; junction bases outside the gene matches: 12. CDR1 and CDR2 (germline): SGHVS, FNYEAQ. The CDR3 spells CASSSPDRTGSGANVLTF. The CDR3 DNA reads TGTGCCAGCAGTTCGCCGGACAGGACCGGTTCTGGGGCCAACGTCCTGACTTTC. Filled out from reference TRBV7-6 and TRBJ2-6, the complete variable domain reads GAGVSQSPRYKVTKRGQDVALRCDPISGHVSLYWYRQALGQGPEFLTYFNYEAQQDKSGLPNDRFSAERPEGSISTLTIQRTEQRDSAMYRCASSSPDRTGSGANVLTFGAGSRLTVL.

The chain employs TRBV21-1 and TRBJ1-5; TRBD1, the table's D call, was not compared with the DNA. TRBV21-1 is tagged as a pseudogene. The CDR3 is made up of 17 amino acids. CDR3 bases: TGTGCCAGCAGCAGCCGCCCGGGACAGGGGGCCAATCAGCCCCAGCATTTT. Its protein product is CASSSRPGQGANQPQHF.

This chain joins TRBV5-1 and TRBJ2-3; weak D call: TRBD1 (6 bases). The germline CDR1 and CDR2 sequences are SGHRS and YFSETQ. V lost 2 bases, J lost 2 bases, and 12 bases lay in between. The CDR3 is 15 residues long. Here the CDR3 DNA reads TGCGCCAGCAGCTTAGGGGACATCTACACAGATACGCAGTATTTT. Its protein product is CASSLGDIYTDTQYF.

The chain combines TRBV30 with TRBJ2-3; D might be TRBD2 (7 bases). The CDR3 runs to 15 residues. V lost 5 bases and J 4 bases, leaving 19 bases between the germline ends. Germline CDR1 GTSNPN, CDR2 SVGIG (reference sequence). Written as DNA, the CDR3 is TGTGCCTGGGCTACGGGGGGCGGGCGAGCAGATACGCAGTATTTT. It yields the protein CAWATGGGRADTQYF.

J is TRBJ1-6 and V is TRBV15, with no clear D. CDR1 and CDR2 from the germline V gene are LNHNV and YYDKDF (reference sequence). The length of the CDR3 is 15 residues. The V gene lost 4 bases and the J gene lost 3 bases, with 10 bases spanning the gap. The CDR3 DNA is TGTGCCACCAGCACCCTACAGAGCTATAATTCACCCCTCCACTTT. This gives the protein CATSTLQSYNSPLHF.

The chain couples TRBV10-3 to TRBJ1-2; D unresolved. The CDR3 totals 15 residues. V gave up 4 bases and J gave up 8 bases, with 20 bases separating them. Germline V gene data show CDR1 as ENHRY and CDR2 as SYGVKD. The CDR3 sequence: CAISGRETRPGGYTF. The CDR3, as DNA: TGTGCCATCAGTGGCCGGGAGACTCGCCCTGGGGGCTACACCTTC.

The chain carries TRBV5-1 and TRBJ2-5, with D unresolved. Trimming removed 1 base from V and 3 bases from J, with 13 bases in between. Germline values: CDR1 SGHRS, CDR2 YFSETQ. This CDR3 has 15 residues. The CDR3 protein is CASSLNRVSEETQYF. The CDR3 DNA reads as TGCGCCAGCAGCTTGAATCGGGTTTCGGAAGAGACCCAGTACTTC.

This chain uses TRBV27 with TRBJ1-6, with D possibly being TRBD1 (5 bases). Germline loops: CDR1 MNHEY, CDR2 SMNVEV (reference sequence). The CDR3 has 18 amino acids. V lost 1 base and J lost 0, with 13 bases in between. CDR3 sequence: CASSLYSGGSSYNSPLHF. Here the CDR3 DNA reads TGTGCCAGCAGTTTATATTCCGGGGGGAGCTCCTATAATTCACCCCTCCACTTT.

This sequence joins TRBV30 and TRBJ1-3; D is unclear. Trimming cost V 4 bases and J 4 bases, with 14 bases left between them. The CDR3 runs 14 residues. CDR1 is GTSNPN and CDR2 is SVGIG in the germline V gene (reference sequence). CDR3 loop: CAWTRGHTGNTIYF. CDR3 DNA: TGTGCCTGGACGAGAGGGCACACGGGAAACACCATATATTTT.

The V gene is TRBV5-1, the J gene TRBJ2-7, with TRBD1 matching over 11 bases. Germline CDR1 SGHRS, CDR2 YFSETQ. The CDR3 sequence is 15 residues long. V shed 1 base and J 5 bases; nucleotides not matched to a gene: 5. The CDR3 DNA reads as TGCGCCAGCAGCTTGCAGGGACAGGGGGAGCACGAGCAGTACTTC. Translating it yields CASSLQGQGEHEQYF.

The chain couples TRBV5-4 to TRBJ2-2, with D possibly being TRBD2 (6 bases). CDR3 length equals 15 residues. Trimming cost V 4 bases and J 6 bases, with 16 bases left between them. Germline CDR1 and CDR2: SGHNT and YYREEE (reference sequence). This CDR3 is CASSLGGYSAGELFF. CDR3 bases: TGTGCCAGCAGCCTTGGAGGGTACTCGGCCGGGGAGCTGTTTTTT.

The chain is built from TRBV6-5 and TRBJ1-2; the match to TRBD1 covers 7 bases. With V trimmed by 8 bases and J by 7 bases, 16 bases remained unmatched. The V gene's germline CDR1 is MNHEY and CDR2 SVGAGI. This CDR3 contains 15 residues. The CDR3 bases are TGTGCCAGCGCCCCTAGTCCGGAGGGGGCGAGTGGCTACACCTTC. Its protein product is CASAPSPEGASGYTF.

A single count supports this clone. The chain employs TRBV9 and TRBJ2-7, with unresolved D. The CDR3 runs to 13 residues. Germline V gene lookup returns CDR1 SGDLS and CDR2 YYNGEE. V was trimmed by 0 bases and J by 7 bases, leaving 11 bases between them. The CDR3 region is CASSVGQANEQYF. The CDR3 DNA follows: TGTGCCAGCAGCGTAGGGCAGGCAAATGAGCAGTACTTC. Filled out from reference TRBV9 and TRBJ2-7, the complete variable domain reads DSGVTQTPKHLITATGQRVTLRCSPRSGDLSVYWYQQSLDQGLQFLIQYYNGEERAKGNILERFSAQQFPDLHSELNLSSLELGDSALYFCASSVGQANEQYFGPGTRLTVT.

The CDR3 DNA reads as TGCAGCGTCAACTCCGCTAATGAAAAACTGTTTTTT. As protein: CSVNSANEKLFF. J is TRBJ1-4 and V is TRBV29-1, with D uncertain. This CDR3 has 12 amino acids. Per the germline V gene, CDR1 is SQVTM and CDR2 is ANQGSEA. V lost 6 bases to trimming and J lost 3 bases, with 8 bases between them.

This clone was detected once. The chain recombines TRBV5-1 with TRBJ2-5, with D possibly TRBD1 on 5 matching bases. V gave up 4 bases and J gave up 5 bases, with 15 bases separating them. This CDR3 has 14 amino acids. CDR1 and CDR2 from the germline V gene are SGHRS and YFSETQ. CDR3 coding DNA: TGCGCCAGCAGCCCGGACCAGGGCAGGGAGACCCAGTACTTC. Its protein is CASSPDQGRETQYF.

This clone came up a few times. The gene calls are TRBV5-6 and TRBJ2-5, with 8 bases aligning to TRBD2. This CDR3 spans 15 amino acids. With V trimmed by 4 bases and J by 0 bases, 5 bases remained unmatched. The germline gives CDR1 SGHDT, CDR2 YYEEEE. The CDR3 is CASSGTSGHQETQYF. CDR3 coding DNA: TGTGCCAGCAGCGGTACTAGCGGCCACCAAGAGACCCAGTACTTC.

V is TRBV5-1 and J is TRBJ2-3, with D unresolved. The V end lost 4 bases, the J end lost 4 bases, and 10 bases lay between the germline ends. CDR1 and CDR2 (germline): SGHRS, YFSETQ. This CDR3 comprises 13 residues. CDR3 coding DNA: TGCGCCAGCAGCGATGGGCCCTCAGATACGCAGTATTTT. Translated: CASSDGPSDTQYF.